Here is one T cell receptor (beta chain) with its context. The antigen it binds to is not known. Base quality data are lacking; no much larger clone is found one base away. The data are from a study of blood T cell repertoires in COVID-19 (dated by TCRdb to 2018 to 2021). Regarding the complete study: Collaborator samples came from the United States, Italy and Spain and covered acute and convalescent phases of COVID-19. The material from the prospective study consisted of cDNA or gDNA derived from T cells, B-cell-depleted T cells, or PBMCs. Subjects who had been exposed to COVID-19, were actively infected with it, or had recovered from it provided the deeply sampled blood TCRbeta repertoires that made up the dataset. The repertoires were made available in a free public database intended to serve as a resource for research on the immune response to SARS-CoV-2. Samples were obtained from the ongoing ImmuneRACE study (first 160 participants) and from 1,200 or so subjects provided by 6 global collaborators. Nearly every sample came with metadata listing a de-identified subject ID, COVID-19 status, age in years and sex. Where available, HLA class I and class II types were obtained from metadata supplied by the sample provider rather than from assay-based typing.

The full study reports these points: The amount of clinical and demographic metadata varied by source and participant and was provided uncurated.

CDR1 and CDR2 are drawn from the germline V gene: MNHNS, SASEGT. V is cut back by 4 bases and J by 1 base, with 7 bases in the junction unmatched. There are 16 amino acids in the CDR3, from cysteine to phenylalanine inclusive. Only the CDR3 portion is preserved as DNA: 48 bases, with reading frame beginning at the first base. TCRbeta CDR3 regions were amplified from genomic DNA by means of the immunoSEQ Assay, a bias-controlled multiplex PCR. For the original study's pipeline: The number of nucleated cells in each sample was estimated from the amplification of reference gene primers within the assay. Sequence reads were collapsed and filtered to measure the absolute abundance of every unique TCRbeta CDR3 rearrangement. For each sample, productive Simpson clonality was calculated as the square root of Simpson's diversity index over productive rearrangements. TCRdb holds this immuneACCESS table with in-frame rearrangements only. Some clones are missing; in checked studies, unresolved V genes explain under half, and the rest has no known cause. The D gene and trimming were derived from the DNA, and the V and J assignments and clone size from that table. The sample yields a few hundred thousand clones; 84% were counted once. Roughly 18% of the sample is in the top ten clones.

The collaborating institutions used their own protocols to collect whole blood in K2EDTA tubes. For TCRbeta analysis, collaborators shipped samples as frozen whole blood, isolated PBMCs, or DNA extracted from either of those sample types. The sample consisted of peripheral blood. The sequence links TRBV6-1 to TRBJ2-3; a stretch of 8 junction bases matches TRBD2. The TCR comes from a woman older than 75 with active or convalescent COVID-19. The nucleotide sequence reads as follows: TGTGCCAGCAGTGTCAGGCCGACTAGCGGCACAGATACGCAGTATTTT. Its protein reads: CASSVRPTSGTDTQYF.